A selection of T cell receptor beta chains follows, all from one sample in a study of OX40 agonist ivuxolimab in advanced cancers. Repertoires were generated with immunoSEQ multiplex PCR, while TCRdb's copy carries only in-frame clones and drops some. In the table there are 60,000 or so clones, around 85% of which are singletons. The sequenced sample was CD4+ or CD8+ T cells sorted from blood, obtained in a trial of the OX40 agonist ivuxolimab. Source of these receptors: an adult with an advanced solid tumor such as melanoma, head and neck, liver or kidney cancer. The CDR3 runs from the conserved cysteine through the conserved F or W. The D gene is left open where the match is weak. A clone size is listed for some rows: how often the clone was seen (once, few, many), or a class if it is expanded.

d_call	j_call	v_call	clone_size	cdr3_aa	cdr3_nt
TRBD2	TRBJ2-5	TRBV10-3	.	CAIQPGTRGETQYF	TGTGCCATCCAACCCGGGACTAGAGGGGAGACCCAGTACTTC
.	TRBJ2-3	TRBV5-1	few	CASSLIAALDTQYF	TGCGCCAGCAGCCTAATCGCCGCTTTAGATACGCAGTATTTT
TRBD1	TRBJ2-3	TRBV7-9	.	CASSLVTGVSTDTQYF	TGTGCCAGCAGCTTAGTGACAGGGGTTAGCACAGATACGCAGTATTTT
.	TRBJ2-1	TRBV29-1	few	CSVSQGNYNEQFF	TGCAGCGTTAGCCAGGGTAACTACAATGAGCAGTTCTTC
.	TRBJ2-5	TRBV6-5	once	CASSNPGLQETQYF	TGTGCCAGCAGTAATCCGGGATTACAGGAGACCCAGTACTTC
.	TRBJ1-5	TRBV19	.	CASSIDGGTRLQPQHF	TGTGCCAGTAGTATAGATGGAGGGACGAGACTTCAGCCCCAGCATTTT
.	TRBJ1-5	TRBV13	.	CASSFRGANQPQHF	TGTGCCAGCAGCTTTAGGGGGGCTAATCAGCCCCAGCATTTT
.	TRBJ2-7	TRBV5-4	.	CASSFPDGPYEQYF	TGTGCCAGCAGCTTCCCCGACGGCCCATACGAGCAGTACTTC
.	TRBJ2-3	TRBV15	.	CATNEWTDYTQYF	TGTGCCACCAACGAATGGACAGACTATACGCAGTATTTT
TRBD1	TRBJ2-3	TRBV6-5	.	CASSYWTGSTDTQYF	TGTGCCAGCAGTTACTGGACAGGGAGCACAGATACGCAGTATTTT
TRBD1	TRBJ2-5	TRBV6-5	.	CASSYSTGIRETQYF	TGTGCCAGCAGTTACTCGACAGGGATTCGGGAGACCCAGTACTTC
TRBD1	TRBJ2-7	TRBV28	.	CASSLEGQGFYEQYF	TGTGCCAGCAGTTTGGAAGGACAGGGGTTCTACGAGCAGTACTTC
.	TRBJ2-7	TRBV7-9	.	CASSSYSYEQYF	TGTGCCAGCAGCTCCTACTCCTACGAGCAGTACTTC
TRBD2	TRBJ2-1	TRBV11-2	.	CASSLMTSVGHEQFF	TGTGCCAGCAGCTTAATGACTAGCGTCGGCCATGAGCAGTTCTTC
.	TRBJ2-7	TRBV7-8	.	CASSQSPYEQYF	TGTGCCAGCAGCCAAAGTCCCTACGAGCAGTACTTC
TRBD1	TRBJ2-7	TRBV13	.	CASSFGTGYYEQYF	TGTGCCAGCAGCTTTGGGACAGGGTATTACGAGCAGTACTTC
TRBD1	TRBJ1-1	TRBV5-1	.	CASSSDRGLNTEAFF	TGCGCCAGCAGCTCCGACAGGGGACTGAACACTGAAGCTTTCTTT
TRBD2	TRBJ2-3	TRBV4-1	.	CASSQGGRGGQGSDTQYF	TGCGCCAGCAGCCAAGGAGGGCGGGGGGGCCAGGGATCAGATACGCAGTATTTT
.	TRBJ1-1	TRBV4-2	.	CASSQDHGGRGAFF	TGTGCCAGCAGCCAAGATCATGGGGGGCGCGGAGCTTTCTTT
TRBD2	TRBJ2-3	TRBV27	.	CASSLMKPSGGSYTDTQYF	TGTGCCAGCAGTTTAATGAAGCCTAGCGGGGGGTCTTACACAGATACGCAGTATTTT
.	TRBJ1-4	TRBV7-9	.	CASGSGQNEKLFF	TGTGCCAGCGGCTCAGGACAGAATGAAAAACTGTTTTTT
TRBD1	TRBJ2-7	TRBV11-2	.	CASTLYADRVPQQYF	TGTGCCAGCACCCTTTACGCAGACAGGGTTCCTCAGCAGTACTTC
TRBD1	TRBJ1-5	TRBV19	.	CASRDRGEIPQHF	TGTGCCAGTAGAGACAGGGGGGAGATACCCCAGCATTTT
.	TRBJ1-2	TRBV19	.	CASRSDGYTF	TGTGCCAGTAGGAGTGATGGCTACACCTTC
TRBD1	TRBJ2-3	TRBV7-3	.	CASSPAGGAGIDTQYF	TGTGCCAGCAGCCCCGCAGGGGGCGCGGGTATAGATACGCAGTATTTT
.	TRBJ1-1	TRBV2	.	CATGEFGTEAFF	TGTGCCACCGGAGAGTTTGGCACTGAAGCTTTCTTT
.	TRBJ1-2	TRBV21-1	.	CASSKEGPADGYTF	TGTGCCAGCAGCAAAGAAGGGCCTGCGGATGGCTACACCTTC